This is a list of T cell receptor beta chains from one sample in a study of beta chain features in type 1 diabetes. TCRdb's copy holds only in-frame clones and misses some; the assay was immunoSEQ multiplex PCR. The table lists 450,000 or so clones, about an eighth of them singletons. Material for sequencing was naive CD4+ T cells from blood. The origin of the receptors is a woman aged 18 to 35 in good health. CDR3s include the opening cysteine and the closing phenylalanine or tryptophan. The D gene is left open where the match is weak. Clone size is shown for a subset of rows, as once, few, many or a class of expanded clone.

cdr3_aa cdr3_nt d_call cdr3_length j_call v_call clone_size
CASSLTGRYRINEQFF TGTGCCAGCAGCTTAACGGGCAGGTACAGAATTAATGAGCAGTTCTTC NA 16 TRBJ2-1 TRBV7-3 NA
CASSLVGGSGYTF TGCGCCAGCAGCTTGGTAGGTGGATCTGGCTACACCTTC NA 13 TRBJ1-2 TRBV5-1 few
CASLQRGGANNSPLHF TGTGCCAGCCTCCAGCGGGGAGGGGCAAATAATTCACCCCTCCACTTT NA 16 TRBJ1-6 TRBV2 few
CSVEPPQGRRAEAFF TGCAGCGTTGAACCCCCCCAGGGGAGAAGGGCTGAAGCTTTCTTT NA 15 TRBJ1-1 TRBV29-1 NA
CSARSVNIQYF TGCAGTGCTAGATCTGTAAACATTCAGTACTTC NA 11 TRBJ2-4 TRBV20-1 NA
CASSLVAGANVLTF TGTGCCAGCAGCTTAGTAGCCGGGGCCAACGTCCTGACTTTC NA 14 TRBJ2-6 TRBV7-8 few
CASSLAVAGGFNEQFF TGTGCCAGCAGCTTGGCCGTAGCGGGGGGGTTTAATGAGCAGTTCTTC TRBD2 16 TRBJ2-1 TRBV5-4 NA
CASSGVAKAFF TGTGCCAGCAGTGGGGTAGCCAAAGCTTTCTTT NA 11 TRBJ1-1 TRBV25-1 NA
CASTWTAGANVLTF TGTGCCAGCACTTGGACGGCTGGGGCCAACGTCCTGACTTTC NA 14 TRBJ2-6 TRBV25-1 NA
CASSVAARDNYGYTF TGTGCCAGCAGCGTAGCGGCCCGGGACAACTATGGCTACACCTTC NA 15 TRBJ1-2 TRBV9 NA
CASSLNRGEDTQYF TGTGCTAGCAGCTTAAACAGGGGCGAAGATACGCAGTATTTT TRBD1 14 TRBJ2-3 TRBV7-7 few
CASSFRQGILESPLHF TGTGCCAGCAGCTTCAGACAGGGGATTTTAGAATCACCCCTCCACTTT TRBD1 16 TRBJ1-6 TRBV7-8 NA
CASSLGRTYEQYF TGTGCCAGCAGCTTAGGACGCACCTACGAGCAGTACTTC NA 13 TRBJ2-7 TRBV7-8 few
CASNPGQGTYGYTF TGTGCCAGCAACCCGGGACAGGGGACCTATGGCTACACCTTC TRBD1 14 TRBJ1-2 TRBV25-1 NA
CSVERAKGETQYF TGCAGCGTTGAAAGGGCCAAGGGAGAGACCCAGTACTTC NA 13 TRBJ2-5 TRBV29-1 few
CASSPGEETQYF TGTGCCAGCAGTCCCGGGGAAGAGACCCAGTACTTC NA 12 TRBJ2-5 TRBV2 NA
CASSPRTGELFF TGTGCCAGCAGCCCCCGCACCGGGGAGCTGTTTTTT NA 12 TRBJ2-2 TRBV11-3 NA
CASSRGTEQFF TGTGCCAGCAGCCGAGGGACTGAGCAGTTCTTC NA 11 TRBJ2-1 TRBV11-2 NA
CASQREHTGELFF TGTGCCAGCCAGCGGGAACACACCGGGGAGCTGTTTTTT TRBD2 13 TRBJ2-2 TRBV2 NA
CASSMGGSSYEQYF TGTGCCAGTAGTATGGGCGGGAGTTCCTACGAGCAGTACTTC TRBD2 14 TRBJ2-7 TRBV19 NA
CASSLAASYNEQFF TGTGCCAGCAGTTTAGCGGCCTCCTACAATGAGCAGTTCTTC NA 14 TRBJ2-1 TRBV7-2 NA
CASSLGGVIQYF TGTGCCAGCAGCTTAGGCGGAGTTATCCAGTATTTT NA 12 TRBJ2-3 TRBV11-2 NA
CASSLDRGAYEQYF TGTGCCAGCAGTCTAGACAGGGGAGCCTACGAGCAGTACTTC TRBD1 14 TRBJ2-7 TRBV2 few
CASSNPGGVGTQYF TGTGCCAGCAGTAACCCGGGAGGGGTCGGGACCCAGTACTTC TRBD2 14 TRBJ2-5 TRBV25-1 NA
CATSRGGRGGDDTQYF TGTGCCACCAGCAGGGGCGGCCGCGGGGGCGACGATACGCAGTATTTT NA 16 TRBJ2-3 TRBV15 few
CASSRQNGNTIYF TGTGCCAGCAGCCGACAGAATGGAAACACCATATATTTT NA 13 TRBJ1-3 TRBV7-2 NA
CASSLGNNEQFF TGTGCCAGCAGCCTGGGGAACAATGAGCAGTTCTTC NA 12 TRBJ2-1 TRBV5-4 few
CAWDLARNEQYF TGTGCCTGGGACCTAGCTCGGAACGAGCAGTACTTC NA 12 TRBJ2-7 TRBV30 few
CASSPGHRNTEAFF TGTGCCAGCAGCCCGGGACATAGGAACACTGAAGCTTTCTTT NA 14 TRBJ1-1 TRBV7-3 NA
CASSFRQGTDTQYF TGCGCCAGCAGCTTCCGACAGGGCACAGATACGCAGTATTTT NA 14 TRBJ2-3 TRBV5-1 few
CASSSTQETQYF TGCGCCAGCAGCTCAACTCAAGAGACCCAGTACTTC NA 12 TRBJ2-5 TRBV5-1 NA
CASIKGKGTGYGYTF TGTGCCAGCATAAAGGGAAAAGGGACTGGCTATGGCTACACCTTC NA 15 TRBJ1-2 TRBV2 NA
CAWSTGPYYGYTF TGTGCCTGGAGTACGGGGCCGTACTATGGCTACACCTTC NA 13 TRBJ1-2 TRBV30 few
CAWSVRNRKLFF TGTGCCTGGAGTGTACGGAACCGGAAGCTGTTTTTT NA 12 TRBJ2-2 TRBV30 few
CSVLRFTGATEAFF TGCAGCGTTCTCCGATTTACAGGGGCCACTGAAGCTTTCTTT TRBD1 14 TRBJ1-1 TRBV29-1 few
CSVGRVSAEAFF TGCAGCGTCGGCCGGGTTTCGGCTGAAGCTTTCTTT NA 12 TRBJ1-1 TRBV29-1 NA
CASSFEPGQPAGANVLTF TGTGCCAGCAGTTTCGAACCCGGACAGCCTGCTGGGGCCAACGTCCTGACTTTC NA 18 TRBJ2-6 TRBV28 NA
CASSLTRQTNNEQFF TGTGCCAGCAGTTTAACAAGACAGACGAACAATGAGCAGTTCTTC NA 15 TRBJ2-1 TRBV27 few
CASGPEGAPGEAFF TGTGCCAGTGGACCCGAGGGGGCGCCTGGTGAAGCTTTCTTT TRBD1 14 TRBJ1-1 TRBV19 NA
CSVSFGALSYGYTF TGCAGCGTTTCTTTCGGGGCGCTGAGCTATGGCTACACCTTC NA 14 TRBJ1-2 TRBV29-1 NA
CASSPHLRQGLNTEAFF TGTGCCAGCAGCCCCCACTTAAGACAGGGGCTGAACACTGAAGCTTTCTTT TRBD1 17 TRBJ1-1 TRBV7-2 few
CATSSRGGEKLFF TGTGCCACCAGCAGCAGGGGAGGCGAGAAACTGTTTTTT NA 13 TRBJ1-4 TRBV15 NA
CASSHRGNSGANVLTF TGCGCCAGCAGCCATCGGGGTAACTCTGGGGCCAACGTCCTGACTTTC NA 16 TRBJ2-6 TRBV23-1 NA
CASSLGSAGVEQFF TGCGCCAGCAGCTTAGGGTCTGCGGGGGTTGAGCAGTTCTTC TRBD2 14 TRBJ2-1 TRBV5-1 few
CASSQDRSRPQHF TGCGCCAGCAGCCAAGATCGGAGCAGGCCCCAGCATTTT NA 13 TRBJ1-5 TRBV4-1 few
CASSPFGGADTQYF TGTGCCAGCAGCCCCTTTGGTGGCGCAGATACGCAGTATTTT NA 14 TRBJ2-3 TRBV7-3 few
CASSRIGGSNEKLFF TGCGCCAGCAGCCGAATCGGGGGGTCTAATGAAAAACTGTTTTTT NA 15 TRBJ1-4 TRBV5-1 once
CASSLAGYGYTF TGTGCCAGCAGCTTAGCCGGGTATGGCTACACCTTC NA 12 TRBJ1-2 TRBV7-9 few
CSASGGNEQFF TGCAGTGCTAGTGGCGGCAATGAGCAGTTCTTC NA 11 TRBJ2-1 TRBV20-1 NA
CASSPATSTDTQYF TGTGCCAGCTCACCGGCAACGTCCACAGATACGCAGTATTTT NA 14 TRBJ2-3 TRBV18 NA
CASSLAGYGSGANVLTF TGCGCCAGCAGCTTGGCGGGGTACGGCTCTGGGGCCAACGTCCTGACTTTC NA 17 TRBJ2-6 TRBV5-1 NA
CASSLKQGLETQYF TGTGCCAGCAGCTTAAAGCAGGGTTTAGAGACCCAGTACTTC NA 14 TRBJ2-5 TRBV7-9 few
CASSPMDRSLTGANVLTF TGTGCCAGCAGTCCCATGGACAGGAGCCTAACTGGGGCCAACGTCCTGACTTTC TRBD1 18 TRBJ2-6 TRBV5-8 NA
CASSYYGQGDEQYF TGTGCCAGCAGTTACTACGGACAGGGAGACGAGCAGTACTTC TRBD1 14 TRBJ2-7 TRBV6-5 few
CASSTSTEVQETQYF TGTGCCAGCAGTACCTCAACGGAAGTCCAAGAGACCCAGTACTTC NA 15 TRBJ2-5 TRBV28 NA
CASSPASGSYEQYF TGCGCCAGCAGCCCCGCTAGCGGCTCCTACGAGCAGTACTTC TRBD2 14 TRBJ2-7 TRBV5-1 NA
CASSLGARTVLNIQYF TGTGCCAGCAGCTTAGGGGCGCGGACAGTATTAAACATTCAGTACTTC NA 16 TRBJ2-4 TRBV7-2 NA
CASSLSSYGYTF TGTGCCAGCAGCTTAAGTAGCTATGGCTACACCTTC NA 12 TRBJ1-2 TRBV7-2 few
CSVATQGLYYEQYF TGCAGCGTCGCTACACAGGGGCTATACTACGAGCAGTACTTC TRBD1 14 TRBJ2-7 TRBV29-1 few
CASSLRDRVSGELFF TGTGCCAGCAGCCTGCGGGACAGGGTTTCCGGGGAGCTGTTTTTT TRBD1 15 TRBJ2-2 TRBV7-2 NA